The clone carrying this TCR beta chain has just a few counts. This specimen belongs to a study of T-cell reconstitution after alpha-beta-depleted transplantation in children. Researchers prepared the TCRbeta library using unique molecular identifiers, the study reports. A single record per CDR3 protein comes from TCRdb applying MiXCR to the PCR reads. This table has roughly 300,000 distinct CDR3 sequences, over 9% appearing once. The germline V gene encodes CDR1 SGHAT and CDR2 FQDESV (reference sequence). The CDR3 is 20 amino acids. Trimming at V came to 4 bases and at J to 0 bases, leaving 15 bases not matched to a gene.

The material was PBMCs from the stem cell graft donor, obtained from the stem cell graft. The rearrangement joins TRBV11-1 to TRBJ2-1; 10 bases align to TRBD2. The TCR sequence derives from a human donor who donated a stem cell graft to a child with acute lymphoblastic leukemia. The DNA for the CDR3 is TGTGCCAGCAGCTCGTCTCGGCTAGCGGGAGCTTTTAACTCCTACAATGAGCAGTTCTTC. Its translation is CASSSSRLAGAFNSYNEQFF. Looking up the rest from reference TRBV11-1 and TRBJ2-1 gives the full variable domain: EAEVAQSPRYKITEKSQAVAFWCDPISGHATLYWYRQILGQGPELLVQFQDESVVDDSQLPKDRFSAERLKGVDSTLKIQPAELGDSAMYLCASSSSRLAGAFNSYNEQFFGPGTRLTVL.